Listed below are T cell receptor beta chains from one sample, sequenced in a study of T cell repertoires in cytomegalovirus infection. TCRdb processed the reads anew with MiXCR; each CDR3 protein has one entry. In the table there are about 920,000 distinct CDR3 sequences, about a third of which are singletons. No antigens are known for them. The input for sequencing was cultured CD8+ T cells from PBMCs, taken from culture after CMV antigen stimulation. The receptors shown here come from a human donor in good health (CMV status not recorded). Some clones in this sample may be carry-over from other donors' samples. Each CDR3 is given with its conserved first and last residue. A D gene is named only where the DNA matches it firmly. Expanded clones are given a class, and other clones once, few, many or no size at all.

J: TRBJ1-1; D: TRBD1; size: .; V: TRBV10-3; DNA: TGTGCCATCACCCGGACAGGGAACACTGAAGCTTTCTTT; CDR3: CAITRTGNTEAFF
J: TRBJ2-2; D: .; size: .; V: TRBV9; DNA: TGTGCCAGCAGCAACCCCGGCGGCACGAACACCGGGGAGCTGTTTTTT; CDR3: CASSNPGGTNTGELFF
J: TRBJ2-3; D: .; size: .; V: TRBV4-3; DNA: TGCGCCAGCAGCCAAGACGAGTTTTATACGCAGTATTTT; CDR3: CASSQDEFYTQYF
J: TRBJ2-2; D: .; size: .; V: TRBV20-1; DNA: TGCAGTGCGAGGCCTCGGGGCACCGGGGAGCTGTTTTTT; CDR3: CSARPRGTGELFF
J: TRBJ2-1; D: TRBD1; size: .; V: TRBV7-9; DNA: TGTGCCAGCACTGCTTTGGGGACAGGGGACAATGAGCAGTTCTTC; CDR3: CASTALGTGDNEQFF
J: TRBJ2-7; D: .; size: once; V: TRBV6-6; DNA: TGTGCCAGCAGTTACCCGGACAAAACCTACGAGCAGTACTTC; CDR3: CASSYPDKTYEQYF
J: TRBJ1-5; D: .; size: many; V: TRBV6-1; DNA: TGTGCCAGCAGTCAGGGGTACCTTGCCCATAGCAATCAGCCCCAGCATTTT; CDR3: CASSQGYLAHSNQPQHF
J: TRBJ1-6; D: TRBD1; size: .; V: TRBV19; DNA: TGTGCCAGTAGTAGAAAGGGACAGTACTCCTATAATTCACCCCTCCACTTT; CDR3: CASSRKGQYSYNSPLHF
J: TRBJ2-7; D: TRBD2; size: .; V: TRBV27; DNA: TGTGCCAGCTTCGGGGGGGCCGGGGACGAGCAGTACTTC; CDR3: CASFGGAGDEQYF
J: TRBJ2-3; D: .; size: .; V: TRBV6-2/TRBV6-3; DNA: TGTGCCAGCAGACCCCTGGGGGCAGATACGCAGTATTTT; CDR3: CASRPLGADTQYF
J: TRBJ1-5; D: .; size: .; V: TRBV27; DNA: TGTGCCAGCAAGGAGGACACAAGCAATCAGCCCCAGCATTTT; CDR3: CASKEDTSNQPQHF
J: TRBJ2-1; D: TRBD2; size: .; V: TRBV7-9; DNA: TGTGCCAGCAGCTTAGAATCGGGGGGGCGAAATGAGCAGTTCTTC; CDR3: CASSLESGGRNEQFF
J: TRBJ1-2; D: TRBD1; size: few; V: TRBV5-6; DNA: TGTGCCAGTACGGGCGACAGGGGGCGAGGCTATGGCTACACCTTC; CDR3: CASTGDRGRGYGYTF
J: TRBJ1-4; D: .; size: .; V: TRBV7-9; DNA: TGTGCCAGCACCGATAATGAAAAACTGTTTTTT; CDR3: CASTDNEKLFF
J: TRBJ1-1; D: .; size: .; V: TRBV27; DNA: TGTGCCAGCAGTTTTGCAGGGAAGGGCACTGAAGCTTTCTTT; CDR3: CASSFAGKGTEAFF
J: TRBJ2-1; D: .; size: .; V: TRBV6-6; DNA: TGTGCCAGCAGTTACCCGGGCAGGGTCGTACAGAATGAGCAGTTCTTC; CDR3: CASSYPGRVVQNEQFF
J: TRBJ1-2; D: .; size: few; V: TRBV6-5; DNA: TGTGCCAGCAGTTACTCTTGGGGAAACTATGGCTACACCTTC; CDR3: CASSYSWGNYGYTF
J: TRBJ1-2; D: TRBD1; size: few; V: TRBV7-6; DNA: TGTGCCAGCAGCTTTACAGGGGTCGGTGGCTACACCTTC; CDR3: CASSFTGVGGYTF
J: TRBJ2-7; D: .; size: .; V: TRBV10-3; DNA: TGTGCCATCAGTGACCGTCACGACGAGCAGTACTTC; CDR3: CAISDRHDEQYF
J: TRBJ1-1; D: TRBD1; size: few; V: TRBV7-6; DNA: TGTGCCAGCAGGGGCCCGACAGGGCCCACGAACACTGAAGCTTTCTTT; CDR3: CASRGPTGPTNTEAFF
J: TRBJ1-2; D: TRBD1; size: .; V: TRBV7-9; DNA: TGTGCCAGCAGCTTAAGGTCGGACAGGGTAGAACTCCGTTACGGCTACACCTTC; CDR3: CASSLRSDRVELRYGYTF
J: TRBJ2-1; D: TRBD1; size: .; V: TRBV7-6; DNA: TGTGCCAGCAGCTTAGGGACAGGGGGAAATTACAATGAGCAGTTCTTC; CDR3: CASSLGTGGNYNEQFF
J: TRBJ2-3; D: TRBD2; size: few; V: TRBV2; DNA: TGTGCCAGCAGAGTAGCGGGATTGCCCACAGATACGCAGTATTTT; CDR3: CASRVAGLPTDTQYF
J: TRBJ2-1; D: TRBD1; size: few; V: TRBV7-9; DNA: TGTGCCAGCAGTTCCGACAGGGGTTATGGAGAGCAGTTCTTC; CDR3: CASSSDRGYGEQFF
J: TRBJ1-6; D: TRBD1; size: .; V: TRBV20-1; DNA: TGCAGTGCCCCCGGACAGGCCGGTGCCGGATCACCCCTCCACTTT; CDR3: CSAPGQAGAGSPLHF
J: TRBJ2-5; D: .; size: .; V: TRBV13; DNA: TGTGCCAGCACCCCCAACCGGGGCCCCCAAGAGACCCAGTACTTC; CDR3: CASTPNRGPQETQYF
J: TRBJ2-1; D: TRBD2; size: once; V: TRBV12-3/TRBV12-4; DNA: TGTGCCACCAGTTTAGCGGGGGGGGGTAATGAGCAGTTCTTC; CDR3: CATSLAGGGNEQFF
J: TRBJ2-3; D: TRBD2; size: .; V: TRBV10-3; DNA: TGTGCCATCGGGAGCGGGGGAATCCTAAGCCCAGATACGCAGTATTTT; CDR3: CAIGSGGILSPDTQYF
J: TRBJ1-3; D: TRBD1; size: once; V: TRBV7-6; DNA: TGTGCCAGCAACCACACCTCAGCTGCCGGGACAGGGGGATTCTTAGATTTTAGAAACACCATATATTTT; CDR3: CASNHTSAAGTGGFLDFRNTIYF
J: TRBJ1-1; D: .; size: .; V: TRBV7-8; DNA: TGTGCCAGCAGCTTAGGGTGGTGGGGTGCTGAAGCTTTCTTT; CDR3: CASSLGWWGAEAFF
J: TRBJ2-2; D: TRBD2; size: .; V: TRBV27; DNA: TGTGCCAGCAGTTTGTACGGGGGGATGTTAGGTAACACCGGGGAGCTGTTTTTT; CDR3: CASSLYGGMLGNTGELFF
J: TRBJ1-4; D: .; size: few; V: TRBV7-8; DNA: TGTGCCAGCAGCTTATCCGGGCAGGGAAGAGAAAAACTGTTTTTT; CDR3: CASSLSGQGREKLFF
J: TRBJ2-7; D: .; size: .; V: TRBV7-8; DNA: TGTGCCAGCAGCTTCGCCCTAAGATGGCTTACGGAAGAGCAGTACTTC; CDR3: CASSFALRWLTEEQYF
J: TRBJ1-1; D: .; size: .; V: TRBV6-1; DNA: TGTGCCAGCAGTGAATGGGTCACAGAGAACACTGAAGCTTTCTTT; CDR3: CASSEWVTENTEAFF
J: TRBJ1-5; D: TRBD1; size: .; V: TRBV7-2; DNA: TGTGCCAACAGCGTGGGGACAGGCAATCAGCCCCAGCATTTT; CDR3: CANSVGTGNQPQHF
J: TRBJ2-5; D: .; size: .; V: TRBV27; DNA: TGTGCCAGCAGTCCATGGACAAGGGGAGAGACCCAGTACTTC; CDR3: CASSPWTRGETQYF
J: TRBJ2-3; D: .; size: .; V: TRBV7-9; DNA: TGTGCCAGCAGCCAAGGAGGCCTGGGGACGAAAGCAGATACGCAGTATTTT; CDR3: CASSQGGLGTKADTQYF